This is a list of T cell receptor beta chains from one sample in a study of beta chain features in type 1 diabetes. Some clones are missing from TCRdb's copy, which holds only in-frame ones; the method was immunoSEQ multiplex PCR. The sample holds a few hundred thousand clones, about 15% seen once. Sequenced material: naive CD4+ T cells from blood. These receptors were collected from a woman under 30 in good health. The CDR3 runs from the conserved cysteine through the conserved F or W. D genes are given only for firm matches. Expanded clones are given a class, and other clones once, few, many or no size at all.

-	TRBV9	TRBD2	TRBJ2-1	CASSVADFGLRGEGFF	TGTGCCAGCAGCGTAGCGGATTTTGGGCTCCGGGGGGAGGGGTTCTTC
few	TRBV5-6	-	TRBJ2-1	CASSGASGPYNEQFF	TGTGCCAGCAGTGGTGCAAGCGGGCCCTACAATGAGCAGTTCTTC
few	TRBV14	-	TRBJ2-6	CASSPHSGANVLTF	TGTGCCAGCAGCCCACACTCTGGGGCCAACGTCCTGACTTTC
-	TRBV6-1	TRBD1	TRBJ1-1	CASSDQGQRNTEAFF	TGTGCCAGCAGTGACCAGGGACAGAGAAACACTGAAGCTTTCTTT
-	TRBV15	-	TRBJ2-7	CATSRGHYEQYF	TGTGCCACCAGCAGAGGTCACTACGAGCAGTACTTC
-	TRBV30	TRBD2	TRBJ2-3	CAWKLLAGAASTDTQYF	TGTGCCTGGAAACTACTAGCGGGAGCTGCTAGCACAGATACGCAGTATTTT
once	TRBV5-4	-	TRBJ1-4	CASSSGTPGINEKLFF	TGTGCCAGCAGCAGCGGGACACCCGGAATTAATGAAAAACTGTTTTTT
-	TRBV30	-	TRBJ2-1	CAWSRRLATNNEQFF	TGTGCCTGGAGTCGCCGGCTAGCGACGAACAATGAGCAGTTCTTC
few	TRBV2	-	TRBJ2-7	CASTPAGYEQYF	TGTGCCAGCACGCCAGCGGGCTACGAGCAGTACTTC
-	TRBV11-2	-	TRBJ2-3	CASSPPRADTQYF	TGTGCCAGCAGCCCGCCCCGGGCAGATACGCAGTATTTT
few	TRBV9	TRBD2	TRBJ2-1	CASSVKTSDEQFF	TGTGCCAGCAGCGTGAAGACTAGCGATGAGCAGTTCTTC
-	TRBV7-3	-	TRBJ2-3	CASSPYRTGTDTQYF	TGTGCCAGCAGCCCCTATCGGACTGGCACAGATACGCAGTATTTT
few	TRBV4-3	TRBD1	TRBJ1-2	CASSQDAGTDFYGYTF	TGCGCCAGCAGCCAAGATGCCGGGACAGACTTCTATGGCTACACCTTC
-	TRBV13	-	TRBJ2-5	CASSFSGPRGETQYF	TGTGCCAGCAGCTTTAGCGGACCCCGTGGAGAGACCCAGTACTTC
-	TRBV4-3	-	TRBJ1-2	CASSQDGQSVSHGYTF	TGCGCCAGCAGCCAAGATGGCCAGTCCGTCTCTCATGGCTACACCTTC
few	TRBV10-3	-	TRBJ1-5	CAISGLRDQPQHF	TGTGCCATCAGTGGTCTCAGGGATCAGCCCCAGCATTTT
few	TRBV20-1	-	TRBJ2-7	CSAPDSYEQYF	TGCAGTGCTCCGGACAGCTACGAGCAGTACTTC
few	TRBV29-1	-	TRBJ1-5	CSVAPGHPDQPQHF	TGCAGCGTTGCTCCGGGACATCCAGATCAGCCCCAGCATTTT
few	TRBV28	-	TRBJ2-3	CASSSPGSTDTQYF	TGTGCCAGCAGTTCCCCCGGGAGCACAGATACGCAGTATTTT
few	TRBV14	TRBD2	TRBJ2-1	CASSPLLALAGDDEQFF	TGTGCCAGCAGCCCCTTATTGGCACTAGCGGGAGACGATGAGCAGTTCTTC
-	TRBV30	-	TRBJ2-6	CAWSLRGWANVLTF	TGTGCCTGGAGCCTCAGGGGATGGGCCAACGTCCTGACTTTC
-	TRBV30	TRBD2	TRBJ2-1	CAWRRLAGGFYNEQFF	TGTGCCTGGAGAAGGCTAGCGGGAGGTTTCTACAATGAGCAGTTCTTC
few	TRBV7-7	-	TRBJ2-2	CASSPVFRTRDTGELFF	TGTGCCAGCAGCCCCGTCTTCCGAACGCGGGACACCGGGGAGCTGTTTTTT
-	TRBV27	-	TRBJ1-1	CASTTGGRRNEAFF	TGTGCCAGCACAACCGGAGGCCGTAGGAATGAAGCTTTCTTT
-	TRBV19	TRBD2	TRBJ2-2	CASSLPGLAANTGELFF	TGTGCCAGTAGCTTACCTGGACTAGCGGCGAACACCGGGGAGCTGTTTTTT
-	TRBV5-6	-	TRBJ2-1	CASSAQGRSYNEQFF	TGTGCCAGCAGCGCACAGGGAAGGTCCTACAATGAGCAGTTCTTC
few	TRBV5-4	-	TRBJ2-6	CASSLAAAGANVLTF	TGTGCCAGCAGCTTGGCGGCGGCTGGGGCCAACGTCCTGACTTTC
-	TRBV30	-	TRBJ2-7	CAWSANSYEQYF	TGTGCCTGGAGCGCGAACTCCTACGAGCAGTACTTC
-	TRBV6-6	TRBD1	TRBJ2-1	CASSRSRQGAGEQFF	TGTGCCAGCAGCCGAAGTCGACAGGGGGCAGGAGAGCAGTTCTTC
few	TRBV7-9	TRBD1	TRBJ2-5	CASSPGSGTGGQETQYF	TGTGCCAGCAGTCCCGGGTCCGGGACAGGGGGCCAAGAGACCCAGTACTTC
few	TRBV18	TRBD1	TRBJ2-5	CASSPGQGATETQYF	TGTGCCAGCTCACCAGGACAGGGGGCGACGGAGACCCAGTACTTC
few	TRBV25-1	-	TRBJ2-7	CASQGLNSYEQYF	TGTGCCAGCCAAGGACTGAACTCCTACGAGCAGTACTTC
few	TRBV27	-	TRBJ2-3	CASSLTVGSTQYF	TGTGCCAGCAGTTTAACGGTTGGGAGTACGCAGTATTTT
few	TRBV29-1	TRBD2	TRBJ2-3	CSVGTSGRATDTQYF	TGCAGCGTTGGTACTAGCGGGAGGGCCACAGATACGCAGTATTTT
few	TRBV18	-	TRBJ2-2	CASSRGGELFF	TGTGCCAGCTCACGCGGCGGGGAGCTGTTTTTT
-	TRBV29-1	-	TRBJ1-1	CSVSYSGRDRTEAFF	TGCAGCGTTTCTTATTCGGGAAGGGATCGAACTGAAGCTTTCTTT
few	TRBV18	-	TRBJ2-7	CASSPEEGVIYEQYF	TGTGCCAGCTCACCAGAGGAGGGAGTCATTTACGAGCAGTACTTC